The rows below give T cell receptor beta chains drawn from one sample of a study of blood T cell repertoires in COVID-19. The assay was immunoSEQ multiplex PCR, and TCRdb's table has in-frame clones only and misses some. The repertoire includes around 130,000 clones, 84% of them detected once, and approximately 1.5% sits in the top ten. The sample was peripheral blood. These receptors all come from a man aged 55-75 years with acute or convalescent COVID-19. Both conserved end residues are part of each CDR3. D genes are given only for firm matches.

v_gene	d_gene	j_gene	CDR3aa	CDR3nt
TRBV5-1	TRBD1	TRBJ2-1	CASRPGTGSHNEQFF	TGCGCCAGCAGGCCAGGGACAGGATCTCACAATGAGCAGTTCTTC
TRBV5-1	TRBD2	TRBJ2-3	CASSGGLAFTDTQYF	TGCGCCAGCAGCGGAGGACTAGCGTTCACAGATACGCAGTATTTT
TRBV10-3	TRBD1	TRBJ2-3	CAISWGTGGTDTQYF	TGTGCCATCAGTTGGGGGACAGGGGGCACAGATACGCAGTATTTT
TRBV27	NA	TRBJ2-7	CASRGGGYEQYF	TGTGCCAGCCGAGGAGGAGGCTACGAGCAGTACTTC
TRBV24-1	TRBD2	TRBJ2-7	CASGTSGEQYF	TGTGCCAGCGGGACTAGCGGCGAGCAGTACTTC
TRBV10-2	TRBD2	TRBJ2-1	CASSLAGVTNEQFF	TGCGCCAGCAGTCTAGCGGGGGTCACCAATGAGCAGTTCTTC
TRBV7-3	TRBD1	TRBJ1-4	CASSSKGGQGYEKLFF	TGTGCCAGCAGCTCTAAGGGAGGACAGGGTTATGAAAAACTGTTTTTT
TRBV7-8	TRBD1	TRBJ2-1	CASTGGGGGYNEQFF	TGTGCCAGTACAGGGGGCGGAGGGGGATACAATGAGCAGTTCTTC
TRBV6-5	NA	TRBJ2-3	CASRQGGLSTDTQYF	TGTGCCAGCAGACAGGGGGGGCTCAGCACAGATACGCAGTATTTT
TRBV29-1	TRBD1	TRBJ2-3	CSVDAGTGEGDTQYF	TGCAGCGTTGATGCGGGGACAGGGGAGGGAGATACGCAGTATTTT
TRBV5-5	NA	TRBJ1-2	CASSPMGGFNYGYTF	TGTGCCAGCAGCCCTATGGGGGGATTTAACTATGGCTACACCTTC
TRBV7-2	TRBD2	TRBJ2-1	CASSAGLAGIVDEQFF	TGTGCCAGCAGCGCTGGACTAGCGGGAATCGTAGATGAGCAGTTCTTC
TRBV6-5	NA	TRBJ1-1	CASSLRNTEAFF	TGTGCCAGCAGTCTCAGGAACACTGAAGCTTTCTTT
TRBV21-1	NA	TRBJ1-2	CASRDQDYGYTF	TGTGCCAGCAGGGATCAGGACTATGGCTACACCTTC
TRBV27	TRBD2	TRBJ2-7	CASSLSWLAGDEQYF	TGTGCCAGCAGTTTATCGTGGCTAGCGGGAGACGAGCAGTACTTC
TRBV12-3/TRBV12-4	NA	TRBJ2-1	CASSLQARGEQFF	TGTGCCAGCAGTTTACAGGCTAGGGGTGAGCAGTTCTTC